This TCR beta chain was identified during a study of T cell changes during pregnancy in multiple sclerosis. Trimming shortened V by 4 bases and J by 3 bases, and 7 bases separated the two germline ends. CDR1 is SGHDN and CDR2 is FVKESK in the germline V gene. The CDR3 extends over 12 amino acids. The assay was immunoSEQ multiplex PCR, and TCRdb's table has in-frame clones only and misses some. Among 17,000 or so clones listed, approximately 86% were seen once. This TCR derives from a female donor in good health, enrolled as a control in a pregnancy study. The chain links TRBV14 to TRBJ2-7; TRBD2 is a possible D gene (5 bases). Sequenced here: CD8+ T cells from peripheral blood mononuclear cells, sampled after pregnancy. The CDR3 DNA is TGTGCCAGCAGCCCGACTAACTACGAGCAGTACTTC. Translation gives CASSPTNYEQYF.